This T cell receptor beta chain was sequenced during a study of blood T cell repertoires in COVID-19. Study as a whole: Sample material is recorded as cDNA or gDNA derived from T cells, B-cell-depleted T cells, or PBMCs.

The protocol was immunoSEQ multiplex PCR, while the TCRdb copy is restricted to in-frame clones and leaves out a portion. The repertoire consists of approximately 59,000 clones, with about 83% occurring once and the leading ten covering 4.7%. The CDR3 length is 14 residues. Germline V gives CDR1 WNHNN, CDR2 SYGVQD (reference sequence). V lost 3 bases to trimming and J lost 10 bases, with 13 bases between them. The sequencing sample was made of peripheral blood. The TCR was taken from a man in his forties with active COVID-19. The gene calls are TRBV10-1 and TRBJ1-6, with D unresolved. Here the CDR3 reads CASSEPGYRSPLHF. CDR3 nucleotide sequence: TGCGCCAGCAGTGAACCCGGGTATCGATCACCCCTCCACTTT.